The clone carrying this TCR beta chain was observed a few times. Antigen unknown. The authors reverse transcribed all of the isolated RNA, so sequencing captured expressed TCRB transcripts. TCRdb's copy holds only in-frame clones and misses some; the assay was immunoSEQ multiplex PCR. The sample has hundreds of thousands of clones, roughly 15% seen once. CDR3 size: 17 residues. The germline V and J ends were trimmed by 3 bases and 0 bases, with 12 bases remaining between them. Germline CDR1 is SGHVS and CDR2 is FQNEAQ. The data were taken from a study of beta chain features in type 1 diabetes. Per donor, one heparinised blood draw averaged roughly 110 mL. General study findings and limits: Among patients with Type 1 diabetes, TCRB CDR3s were moderately but significantly shorter in every one of the four CD4+ subsets.

The sequenced sample consisted of naive CD4+ T cells from blood. The chain uses TRBV7-8 and TRBJ2-6, with D possibly being TRBD2 (5 bases). The source is a man aged 18 to 30 with type 1 diabetes. CDR3 sequence (DNA): TGTGCCAGCAGCTTGAGGGTAGGAGTCTCTGGGGCCAACGTCCTGACTTTC. Amino acid sequence: CASSLRVGVSGANVLTF.